A selection of T cell receptor beta chains follows, all from one sample in a study of blood T cell repertoires in COVID-19. The protocol was immunoSEQ multiplex PCR, while the TCRdb copy is restricted to in-frame clones and leaves out a portion. This table has some 17,000 clones, approximately 92% appearing once. Sequenced: peripheral blood. The receptors were gathered from a man in his 60s with active COVID-19. The CDR3 runs from the conserved cysteine through the conserved F or W. The order of the fields is D gene, V gene, J gene, clone size, CDR3 protein, CDR3 DNA. The D gene is left open where the match is weak. Some rows mark clone size as missing; the rest say once, few, many or name a class of expanded clone.

>-|TRBV2|TRBJ2-1|-
CASSGVAGDYNEQFF
TGTGCCAGCAGTGGGGTGGCCGGGGATTACAATGAGCAGTTCTTC
>TRBD2|TRBV27|TRBJ2-1|-
CASGGTSGLMINEQFF
TGTGCCAGCGGCGGGACTAGCGGGCTTATGATCAATGAGCAGTTCTTC
>TRBD1|TRBV20-1|TRBJ1-6|-
CSASSGPRGSNSPLHF
TGCAGTGCTAGTTCCGGGCCCAGGGGGTCTAATTCACCCCTCCACTTT
>TRBD2|TRBV9|TRBJ2-3|-
CASSAFAGGTDTQYF
TGTGCCAGCAGCGCCTTTGCGGGGGGCACAGATACGCAGTATTTT
>-|TRBV10-3|TRBJ1-5|few
CAISPTGIQPQHF
TGTGCCATCAGTCCGACTGGTATTCAGCCCCAGCATTTT
>TRBD1|TRBV4-1|TRBJ1-3|-
CASSQLQGAKNTIYF
TGCGCCAGCAGCCAACTTCAGGGGGCAAAAAACACCATATATTTT
>TRBD2|TRBV12-3/TRBV12-4|TRBJ2-7|-
CASSRDYSHEQYF
TGTGCCAGCAGTCGGGACTATAGTCACGAGCAGTACTTC
>-|TRBV27|TRBJ1-1|large
CASSPYDMNTEAFF
TGTGCCAGCAGTCCCTACGACATGAACACTGAAGCTTTCTTT
>TRBD1|TRBV19|TRBJ1-4|-
CASRPGQEKLFF
TGTGCCAGTCGACCGGGACAGGAAAAACTGTTTTTT
>TRBD2|TRBV4-1|TRBJ2-7|-
CASSQAGLAYEQYF
TGCGCCAGCAGCCAAGCGGGACTAGCCTACGAGCAGTACTTC
>-|TRBV19|TRBJ2-1|once
CASSPLRTVYNEQFF
TGTGCCAGTAGTCCCCTCCGAACGGTGTACAATGAGCAGTTCTTC
>-|TRBV3-1/TRBV3-2|TRBJ2-5|-
CASSQVRAQGETQYF
TGTGCCAGCAGCCAGGTGCGGGCTCAGGGGGAGACCCAGTACTTC
>TRBD2|TRBV11-2|TRBJ2-1|-
CASSLAGGSSYNEQFF
TGTGCCAGCAGTTTAGCGGGGGGAAGCTCCTACAATGAGCAGTTCTTC
>TRBD1|TRBV5-1|TRBJ2-7|-
CASSLPGQGLSYEQYF
TGCGCCAGCAGCTTACCGGGACAGGGGCTGTCCTACGAGCAGTACTTC
>TRBD2|TRBV19|TRBJ2-7|-
CASSPAGRNPEQYF
TGTGCCAGTAGTCCAGCCGGGAGGAATCCCGAGCAGTACTTC
>-|TRBV18|TRBJ2-3|-
CASSPAGDSTDTQYF
TGTGCCAGCTCACCAGCCGGGGATAGCACAGATACGCAGTATTTT
>TRBD2|TRBV6-5|TRBJ2-7|-
CASRRTSRAGEQYF
TGTGCCAGCAGGCGGACTAGCCGCGCTGGCGAGCAGTACTTC
>TRBD2|TRBV27|TRBJ2-7|-
CASSPSMRTSGSLGYEQYF
TGTGCCAGCAGTCCGAGTATGCGGACTAGCGGGAGTCTAGGGTACGAGCAGTACTTC
>TRBD1|TRBV29-1|TRBJ1-1|few
CSVGKTGGGTEAFF
TGCAGCGTGGGTAAAACAGGGGGGGGCACTGAAGCTTTCTTT
>TRBD2|TRBV7-3|TRBJ2-3|once
CASSLTGLAGADTQYF
TGTGCCAGCAGCTTAACGGGACTAGCGGGAGCAGATACGCAGTATTTT
>-|TRBV7-3|TRBJ1-1|-
CASSLMGGMNTEAFF
TGTGCCAGCAGCTTAATGGGGGGGATGAACACTGAAGCTTTCTTT
>-|TRBV7-8|TRBJ1-3|-
CASSLAGRAGNTIYF
TGTGCCAGCAGCTTAGCCGGCAGGGCGGGAAACACCATATATTTT
>TRBD1|TRBV5-1|TRBJ2-7|-
CASTPSLGTGAYEQYF
TGCGCCAGCACGCCAAGCCTCGGGACAGGGGCCTACGAGCAGTACTTC
>-|TRBV7-6|TRBJ2-7|-
CASSLAVTEGSIEQYF
TGTGCCAGCAGCTTAGCCGTAACAGAGGGCAGTATCGAGCAGTACTTC
>TRBD2|TRBV6-5|TRBJ2-3|-
CASRSSGSLTDTQYF
TGTGCCAGCAGGTCTAGCGGGTCCCTCACAGATACGCAGTATTTT
>TRBD1|TRBV5-8|TRBJ2-7|-
CASSLEGQGLYEQYF
TGTGCCAGCAGCTTGGAGGGACAGGGGCTATACGAGCAGTACTTC
>-|TRBV11-3|TRBJ1-3|-
CASSRRETGNTIYF
TGTGCCAGCAGCCGGCGGGAGACTGGAAACACCATATATTTT
>-|TRBV24-1|TRBJ2-2|-
CATSEHNTGELFF
TGTGCCACCAGTGAACATAACACCGGGGAGCTGTTTTTT
>TRBD1|TRBV5-1|TRBJ1-6|-
CASSTGQEFAPLHF
TGCGCCAGCAGCACGGGACAGGAGTTTGCACCCCTCCACTTT
>TRBD2|TRBV11-2|TRBJ2-1|once
CASSLRRGASYNEQFF
TGTGCCAGCAGCTTACGGCGGGGGGCATCATACAATGAGCAGTTCTTC
>-|TRBV18|TRBJ1-3|-
CANFDGNTIYF
TGTGCCAACTTCGATGGAAACACCATATATTTT
>TRBD2|TRBV19|TRBJ2-3|-
CASRTQAGEDPDTQYF
TGTGCCAGTAGAACTCAAGCGGGAGAGGATCCAGATACGCAGTATTTT
>-|TRBV7-2|TRBJ2-1|-
CASSLGERLGQFF
TGTGCCAGCAGCTTAGGGGAGCGTCTCGGGCAGTTCTTC
>TRBD1|TRBV6-7|TRBJ2-2|-
CGGTGNTGELFF
TGTGGTGGGACAGGGAACACCGGGGAGCTGTTTTTT
>-|TRBV6-5|TRBJ2-7|few
CASLSRTIYEQYF
TGTGCCAGCTTGTCACGGACAATATACGAGCAGTACTTC
>TRBD1|TRBV5-1|TRBJ2-2|-
CASSLWTGGTGELFF
TGCGCCAGCAGCTTGTGGACAGGGGGCACCGGGGAGCTGTTTTTT
>TRBD2|TRBV9|TRBJ2-1|-
CASSPPTSGYNEQFF
TGTGCCAGCAGCCCTCCTACTAGCGGCTACAATGAGCAGTTCTTC
>TRBD2|TRBV5-5|TRBJ2-3|once
CASSLALTSGVPDTQYF
TGTGCCAGCAGCTTGGCCTTGACTAGCGGGGTACCAGATACGCAGTATTTT
>TRBD2|TRBV2|TRBJ2-7|-
CASRGTSGTYEQYF
TGTGCCAGCAGGGGGACTAGCGGAACCTACGAGCAGTACTTC
>TRBD2|TRBV6-4|TRBJ2-2|-
CASSSTSYGGELFF
TGTGCCAGCAGCTCGACTAGCTATGGTGGGGAGCTGTTTTTT
>-|TRBV28|TRBJ2-7|-
CASSLTDSGQFTYEQYF
TGTGCCAGCAGTTTAACCGATTCGGGACAATTTACCTACGAGCAGTACTTC
>TRBD2|TRBV25-1|TRBJ2-3|-
CASGTRREVTDTQYF
TGTGCCAGCGGGACTAGGCGGGAGGTCACAGATACGCAGTATTTT
>TRBD2|TRBV28|TRBJ2-7|-
CASSLTSRSDEQYF
TGTGCCAGCAGTTTGACTAGCCGATCCGACGAGCAGTACTTC
>-|TRBV7-7|TRBJ2-5|-
CASSSLDSSATQYF
TGTGCTAGCAGCTCACTAGACTCGTCCGCGACCCAGTACTTC
>TRBD1|TRBV11-2|TRBJ1-1|-
CASSLEGGMNTEAFF
TGTGCCAGCAGCTTAGAAGGGGGCATGAACACTGAAGCTTTCTTT
>TRBD1|TRBV7-9|TRBJ1-2|-
CASSSTGTGVDGYTF
TGTGCCAGCAGCTCAACTGGGACAGGGGTGGATGGCTACACCTTC
>TRBD1|TRBV5-1|TRBJ2-2|-
CASSTKGALNTGELFF
TGCGCCAGCAGCACGAAGGGGGCTCTAAACACCGGGGAGCTGTTTTTT
>-|TRBV7-8|TRBJ2-1|-
CASSPARGSFNEQFF
TGTGCCAGCAGCCCAGCTCGGGGGAGTTTCAATGAGCAGTTCTTC
>-|TRBV7-3|TRBJ1-1|-
CASSLGGGQAFF
TGTGCCAGCAGCTTAGGAGGCGGCCAGGCTTTCTTT
>TRBD2|TRBV28|TRBJ2-3|once
CASSRLAGGADTQYF
TGTGCCAGCAGTCGACTAGCGGGGGGAGCAGATACGCAGTATTTT